The 8 T cell receptor beta chains presented below share a single source sample, sequenced in a study of blood T cell repertoires in COVID-19. The repertoire was sequenced with immunoSEQ multiplex PCR; TCRdb's copy has only in-frame clones and lacks some. The table includes under 450,000 clones, about 80% detected once. Sequencing was done on a sample of peripheral blood. The receptors here all came from a human donor with acute or convalescent COVID-19. The donor label of this sample is uncertain.

The chain uses TRBV18 and TRBJ2-7, with D possibly being TRBD1 (6 bases). V shed 1 base and J shed 0 bases, with 10 bases lying between them. CDR1 is KGHSH, CDR2 LQKENI, per germline. The CDR3 has 15 amino acids. The CDR3 reads CASSPLDRPSYEQYF. As DNA, the CDR3 is TGTGCCAGCTCACCACTTGACAGGCCCTCCTACGAGCAGTACTTC.

CDR3 region: CAWSRIYDYGYTF. CDR3 DNA sequence: TGTGCCTGGAGTCGCATCTACGACTATGGCTACACCTTC. The V call is TRBV30, the J call TRBJ1-2; D gene unclear. The CDR3 length is 13 residues. Germline V gives CDR1 GTSNPN, CDR2 SVGIG (reference sequence). The V gene lost 2 bases and the J gene lost 3 bases, with 10 bases spanning the gap.

The chain couples TRBV5-1 to TRBJ2-3; 7 bases align to TRBD2. Trimming at V came to 3 bases and at J to 3 bases, leaving 16 bases not matched to a gene. Germline V gene data show CDR1 as SGHRS and CDR2 as YFSETQ. The CDR3 totals 18 residues. CDR3 nucleotides: TGCGCCAGCAGCTCTGGACTAGTTGCGGCCCAACGTACAGATACGCAGTATTTT. It is translated as CASSSGLVAAQRTDTQYF.

CDR3 amino acids: CASSFSQGAEAFF. In DNA form, the CDR3 reads TGTGCCAGCAGCTTTTCCCAGGGGGCTGAAGCTTTCTTT. The chain employs TRBV7-9 and TRBJ1-1, with 7 bases lining up with TRBD1. CDR1 and CDR2 from the germline V gene are SEHNR and FQNEAQ (reference sequence). With 3 bases clipped from V and 6 bases from J, the junction kept 4 bases outside the gene matches. There are 13 residues in the CDR3. Variable domain in full (rest from reference TRBV7-9 and TRBJ1-1): DTGVSQNPRHKITKRGQNVTFRCDPISEHNRLYWYRQTLGQGPEFLTYFQNEAQLEKSRLLSDRFSAERPKGSFSTLEIQRTEQGDSAMYLCASSFSQGAEAFFGQGTRLTVV.

The genes are TRBV19 and TRBJ2-1, with a possible D match to TRBD2 (5 bases). The V end was cut by 8 bases, the J end by 0 bases, with 14 bases between. CDR1 is LNHDA and CDR2 is SQIVND in the germline V gene (reference sequence). There are 15 residues in the CDR3. CDR3: CASGYGGPSYNEQFF. Here the CDR3 DNA reads TGTGCCAGTGGTTATGGCGGGCCCTCCTACAATGAGCAGTTCTTC.

V usage is TRBV6-6 and J usage is TRBJ1-2, with a tentative D call TRBD1 (5 bases). V was cut by 5 bases and J by 4 bases, with 14 bases left in between. The CDR3 length is 14 residues. Germline V gene lookup returns CDR1 MNHNY and CDR2 SVGAGI (reference sequence). The CDR3 spells CASSTKGVFYGYTF. CDR3 DNA: TGTGCCAGCAGTACCAAAGGGGTGTTCTATGGCTACACCTTC.

The chain links TRBV28 to TRBJ1-5, with D possibly TRBD1 on 5 matching bases. Germline V gene data show CDR1 as MDHEN and CDR2 as SYDVKM. Trimming stripped 1 base from V and 6 bases from J, with 16 bases between. This CDR3 comprises 16 residues. CDR3 in amino acids: CASSLSRGGTPQPQHF. The CDR3 region has the DNA TGTGCCAGCAGTTTATCGCGGGGGGGAACTCCTCAGCCCCAGCATTTT.

This clone was seen only once. This chain links TRBV5-1 with TRBJ1-6, with D tentatively TRBD1 (5 bases). The CDR3 runs to 14 residues. Trimming pared 5 bases from V and 3 bases from J, leaving 9 bases between. Germline CDR1 reads SGHRS; CDR2 reads YFSETQ. CDR3 sequence reads: CASSSRGYNSPLHF. As DNA, the CDR3 is TGCGCCAGCAGTAGTAGGGGCTATAATTCACCCCTCCACTTT.